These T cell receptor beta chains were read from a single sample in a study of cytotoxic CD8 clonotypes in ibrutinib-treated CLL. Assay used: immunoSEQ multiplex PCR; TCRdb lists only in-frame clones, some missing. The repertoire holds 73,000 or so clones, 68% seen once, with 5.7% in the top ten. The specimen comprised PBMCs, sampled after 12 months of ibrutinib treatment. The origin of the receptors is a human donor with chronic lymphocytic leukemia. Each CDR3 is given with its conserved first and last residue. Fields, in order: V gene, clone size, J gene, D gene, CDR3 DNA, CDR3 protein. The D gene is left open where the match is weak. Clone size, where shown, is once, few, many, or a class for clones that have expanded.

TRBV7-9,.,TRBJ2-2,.,TGTGCCAGCAGCTTAGAGCTGGCCGGGGAGCTGTTTTTT,CASSLELAGELFF
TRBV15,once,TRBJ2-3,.,TGTGCCACCAGCAGAGGTGAAGGAGTAGATACGCAGTATTTT,CATSRGEGVDTQYF
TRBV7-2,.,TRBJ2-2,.,TGTGCCAGCAGCCCCTTTTTCTCTGGCGCCGCGAACACCGGGGAGCTGTTTTTT,CASSPFFSGAANTGELFF
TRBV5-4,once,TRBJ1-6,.,TGTGCCAGCAGCCTAGGACAGTCAGTAAATTCACCCCTCCACTTT,CASSLGQSVNSPLHF
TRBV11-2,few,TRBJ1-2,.,TGTGCCAGCAGCCTTATTACACTTCGCGGCTACTATGGCTACACCTTC,CASSLITLRGYYGYTF
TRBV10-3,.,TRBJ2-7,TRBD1,TGTGCCATCAGTGAGTCTGCGGGACAGGGGGGCTACGAGCAGTACTTC,CAISESAGQGGYEQYF
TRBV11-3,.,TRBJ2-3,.,TGTGCCAGCAGCCACCGGGGAGCTAACCCTCTTTTTGGCACAGATACGCAGTATTTT,CASSHRGANPLFGTDTQYF
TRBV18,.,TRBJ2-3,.,TGTGCCAGCTCACCACCAGTGGGACCCCCTACAGATACGCAGTATTTT,CASSPPVGPPTDTQYF
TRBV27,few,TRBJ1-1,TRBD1,TGTGCCAGCAGTTCACAGGGGGCCATAGCCCGTTCCACTGAAGCTTTCTTT,CASSSQGAIARSTEAFF
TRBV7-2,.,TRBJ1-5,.,TGTGCCAGCAGCTCAGAATCCAGGCTTTTCAATCAGCCCCAGCATTTT,CASSSESRLFNQPQHF
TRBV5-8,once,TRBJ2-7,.,TGTGCCAGCAGCTCAACCGGACCGGGGTTGGGCGAGCAGTACTTC,CASSSTGPGLGEQYF
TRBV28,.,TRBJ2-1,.,TGTGCCAGCAGTTTGAATAGGGAGAATGAGCAGTTCTTC,CASSLNRENEQFF
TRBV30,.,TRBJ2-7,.,TGTGCCTGGAGTGACCGCCGCTACGAGCAGTACTTC,CAWSDRRYEQYF
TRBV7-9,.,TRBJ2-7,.,TGTGCCAGCAGCCTATTGGCGGGGGCATACGAGCAGTACTTC,CASSLLAGAYEQYF
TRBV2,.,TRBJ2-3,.,TGTGCCAGCAGTCTATCGCAGCCAGATACGCAGTATTTT,CASSLSQPDTQYF
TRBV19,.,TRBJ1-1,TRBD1,TGTGCCAGTAGTCCGACAGGGGACGCCACTGAAGCTTTCTTT,CASSPTGDATEAFF
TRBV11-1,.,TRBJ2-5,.,TGTGCCAGCAGCTTAGATGCCGAGACCCAGTACTTC,CASSLDAETQYF
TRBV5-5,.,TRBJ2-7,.,TGTGCCAGCAGCTTCTCTCGGGGCTACGAGCAGTACTTC,CASSFSRGYEQYF
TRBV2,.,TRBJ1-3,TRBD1,TGTGCCAGCAGTAGTTATAGAGGTCTTAGGGGGCTCTCTGGAAACACCATATATTTT,CASSSYRGLRGLSGNTIYF
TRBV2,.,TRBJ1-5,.,TGTGCCAGCAGTCGTAGTAATAGCAATCAGCCCCAGCATTTT,CASSRSNSNQPQHF
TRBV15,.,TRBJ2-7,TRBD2,TGTGCCACCAGCAGAGATCGGGCGGGGGGACACAAGCAGTACTTC,CATSRDRAGGHKQYF
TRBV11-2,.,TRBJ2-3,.,TGTGCCAGCAGCTTAACCACTAGCACAGATACGCAGTATTTT,CASSLTTSTDTQYF
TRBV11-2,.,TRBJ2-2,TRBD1,TGTGCCAGCAGCTTAGAGGGACAGGGGAGTCGTGACACCGGGGAGCTGTTTTTT,CASSLEGQGSRDTGELFF
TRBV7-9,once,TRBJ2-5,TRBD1,TGTGCCAGCAGCGGACAGGGGGAGACCCAGTACTTC,CASSGQGETQYF
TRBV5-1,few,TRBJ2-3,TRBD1,TGCGCCAGCAGCTTCGGTAGGACAGGGACGTTCACAGATACGCAGTATTTT,CASSFGRTGTFTDTQYF
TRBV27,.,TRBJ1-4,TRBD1,TGTGCCAGCAGTCTGAACCCAGGGGGGGGAAAACTGTTTTTT,CASSLNPGGGKLFF
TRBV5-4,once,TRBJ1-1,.,TGTGCCAGCAGCCAAGGACCAGGCTTGAACACTGAAGCTTTCTTT,CASSQGPGLNTEAFF
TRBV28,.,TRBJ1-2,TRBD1,TGTGCCAGCAGTTTGGCGGACAGGGGGAACTATGGCTACACCTTC,CASSLADRGNYGYTF
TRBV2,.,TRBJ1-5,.,TGTGCCAGCAGTGAGGTCCCCAATCAGCCCCAGCATTTT,CASSEVPNQPQHF
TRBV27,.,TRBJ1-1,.,TGTGCCAGCAAAAGGGCCTCGAACACTGAAGCTTTCTTT,CASKRASNTEAFF
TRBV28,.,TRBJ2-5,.,TGTGCCAGCAGTTTACTCAAAGAGACCCAGTACTTC,CASSLLKETQYF